The 31 T cell receptor beta chains below come from one sample, sequenced in a study of blood T cell repertoires in COVID-19. The protocol was immunoSEQ multiplex PCR, while the TCRdb copy is restricted to in-frame clones and leaves out a portion. The table records around 150,000 clones, roughly 79% of them present only once. The sequencing input was peripheral blood. Receptors originate from a man in his fifties with active or convalescent COVID-19.

The chain combines TRBV7-6 with TRBJ2-7; 7 positions agree with TRBD2. The CDR3 has 11 amino acids. Trimming removed 8 bases from V and 7 bases from J; junction bases left unmatched: 5. Germline values: CDR1 SGHVS, CDR2 FNYEAQ. CDR3 bases: TGTGCCAGCGCGGGAGTGGAAGAGCAGTACTTC. The encoded protein is CASAGVEEQYF.

The chain joins TRBV5-1 to TRBJ2-2; 14 bases align to TRBD2. Trimming took 3 bases from V and 5 from J; bases not matched to a gene: 3. This CDR3 is built from 16 residues. The germline V gene has CDR1 SGHRS and CDR2 YFSETQ. CDR3 nucleotide sequence: TGCGCCAGCAGCTGGGGACTAGCGGGAGATACCGGGGAGCTGTTTTTT. It yields the protein CASSWGLAGDTGELFF.

V gene TRBV27 combines with J gene TRBJ1-4; 10 bases line up with TRBD1. The CDR3 spans 14 residues. Per germline, CDR1 MNHEY and CDR2 SMNVEV (reference sequence). The V and J ends lost 5 bases and 8 bases, in that order; junction bases with no gene match: 5. In DNA, the CDR3 is TGTGCCAGCAGTCGGACAGGGGGAGGGGAAAAACTGTTTTTT. Translating it yields CASSRTGGGEKLFF. Drawing the rest from reference TRBV27 and TRBJ1-4, the complete variable domain is EAQVTQNPRYLITVTGKKLTVTCSQNMNHEYMSWYRQDPGLGLRQIYYSMNVEVTDKGDVPEGYKVSRKEKRNFPLILESPSPNQTSLYFCASSRTGGGEKLFFGSGTQLSVL.

This rearrangement joins TRBV28 to TRBJ1-1; D unresolved. Germline loops: CDR1 MDHEN, CDR2 SYDVKM. The CDR3 runs to 13 residues. The V and J ends lost 7 bases and 0 bases respectively, with 9 bases between them. The CDR3 here is CASKEAMNTEAFF. The CDR3 DNA sequence: TGTGCCAGCAAGGAGGCTATGAACACTGAAGCTTTCTTT.

As for this clone: One junction end disagrees with the germline gene, perhaps due to a read error. This sequence joins TRBV7-7 and TRBJ2-7, with 9 positions matching TRBD1. This CDR3 region has 14 residues. CDR1 SSHAT and CDR2 FNYEAQ come from the germline V gene (reference sequence). CDR3 nucleotides: TGTGCTAGCAGCTTAGTACAGGGGGCGGATGAGCAGTACTTC. It encodes CASSLVQGADEQYF.

The chain joins TRBV7-7 to TRBJ2-5; 15 bases are shared with TRBD2. This CDR3 has 15 amino acids. Germline V gives CDR1 SSHAT, CDR2 FNYEAQ (reference sequence). Trimming at V came to 5 bases and at J to 5 bases, leaving 3 bases not matched to a gene. In DNA, the CDR3 is TGTGCCAGCAGCGGGGGGACTAGCGGGAGGGAGACCCAGTACTTC. Translating gives CASSGGTSGRETQYF.

This sequence joins TRBV5-8 and TRBJ1-1, with D tentatively TRBD1 (5 bases). In germline, CDR1 is SGHTS, CDR2 YDEGEE. The ends were cut back, 6 bases at V and 1 base at J, with 10 bases in the middle. The CDR3 loop spans 13 amino acids. The CDR3: CASTPRENTEAFF. The CDR3 coding sequence is TGTGCCAGCACCCCCAGGGAGAACACTGAAGCTTTCTTT.

This chain uses TRBV3-1 (or the pseudogene TRBV3-2) with TRBJ1-2, with D possibly matching TRBD1 (5 bases). The CDR3 spans 14 residues. Trimming took 0 bases from V and 8 from J, leaving 13 bases between them. Looked up from germline, CDR1 is LGHDT and CDR2 is YNNKEL (reference sequence). The CDR3: CASSQEGAGQGYTF. CDR3 nucleotide sequence: TGTGCCAGCAGCCAAGAAGGGGCCGGGCAGGGCTACACCTTC.

The chain has TRBV7-6 and TRBJ1-1; 8 nucleotides line up with TRBD1. Germline V gene lookup returns CDR1 SGHVS and CDR2 FNYEAQ. The CDR3 has 16 residues. Losses at the gene ends were 6 bases for V and 5 bases for J; bases not matched to a gene: 14. This CDR3 reads CASSLTPGQVLTEAFF. CDR3 nucleotide sequence: TGTGCCAGCAGTTTGACCCCGGGACAGGTCTTGACTGAAGCTTTCTTT. Combining the CDR3 with reference TRBV7-6 and TRBJ1-1 gives the whole variable domain GAGVSQSPRYKVTKRGQDVALRCDPISGHVSLYWYRQALGQGPEFLTYFNYEAQQDKSGLPNDRFSAERPEGSISTLTIQRTEQRDSAMYRCASSLTPGQVLTEAFFGQGTRLTVV.

This clone was seen only once. This chain joins TRBV6-5 and TRBJ1-5, with unresolved D. CDR3 size: 13 residues. V lost 4 bases, J lost 5 bases, and 9 bases lay in between. The germline CDR1 and CDR2 sequences are MNHEY and SVGAGI. This CDR3 reads CASSSRGDQPQHF. CDR3 nucleotide sequence: TGTGCCAGCAGTTCACGCGGGGATCAGCCCCAGCATTTT.

This clone came up a few times. The chain joins TRBV7-2 to TRBJ1-1; 11 bases are shared with TRBD1. This CDR3 is 16 amino acids long. Trimming cost V 1 base and J 4 bases; bases outside gene matches: 5. Germline lookup yields CDR1 SGHTA and CDR2 FQGNSA. The CDR3 loop reads CASSLGGQGAVTEAFF. CDR3 sequence (DNA): TGTGCCAGCAGCTTAGGCGGACAGGGGGCTGTCACTGAAGCTTTCTTT.

The chain joins TRBV12-3 or TRBV12-4 to TRBJ1-2; maybe TRBD1 (6 bases). The CDR3 loop spans 13 amino acids. V was clipped by 5 bases and J by 7 bases, with 14 bases between them. The CDR3 sequence is CASSPPLGGGYTF. The CDR3 nucleotides are TGTGCCAGCAGTCCGCCTCTAGGGGGTGGCTACACCTTC.

This clone appeared a single time. The chain is built from TRBV7-2 and TRBJ2-7; 12 bases map to TRBD2. The germline V gene encodes CDR1 SGHTA and CDR2 FQGNSA. The CDR3 has 16 amino acids. Germline trimming cut 6 bases from V and 2 bases from J; bases unmatched to any gene: 8. CDR3 DNA: TGTGCCAGCAGGCGGACTAGCGGGATAGGAACCTACGAGCAGTACTTC. It yields the protein CASRRTSGIGTYEQYF.

V usage is TRBV4-1 and J usage is TRBJ2-7, with D perhaps TRBD1 (5 bases). CDR1 is MGHRA, CDR2 YSYEKL, per germline. This CDR3 has 14 amino acids. V lost 1 base to trimming and J lost 0 bases, with 7 bases between them. The CDR3 is CASSQGQSSYEQYF. CDR3 nucleotides: TGCGCCAGCAGCCAAGGACAGAGCTCCTACGAGCAGTACTTC.

The V gene is TRBV5-4, the J gene TRBJ2-5, with a possible D match to TRBD2 (6 bases). V lost 4 bases, J lost 2 bases, and 15 bases lay in between. The CDR3 is 15 residues long. Germline CDR1 is SGHNT and CDR2 is YYREEE (reference sequence). In nucleotides, the CDR3 is TGTGCCAGCAGCCCCCCTTTAGCGGTACAAGAGACCCAGTACTTC. Its translation: CASSPPLAVQETQYF.

The count of this clone is one. V usage is TRBV27 and J usage is TRBJ2-5; D possibly corresponds to TRBD1 (7 bases). From germline, CDR1 is MNHEY and CDR2 SMNVEV (reference sequence). V was cut by 9 bases and J by 5 bases, with 13 bases left in between. CDR3 length: 12 amino acids. CDR3 sequence reads: CASTGEEETQYF. In DNA form, the CDR3 reads TGTGCCAGTACAGGGGAGGAGGAGACCCAGTACTTC.

The chain carries TRBV10-3 and TRBJ1-3; TRBD1 matches at 7 bases. Germline trimming cut 10 bases from V and 2 bases from J; bases unmatched to any gene: 8. The CDR3 covers 14 residues. CDR1 and CDR2 from the germline V gene are ENHRY and SYGVKD. The CDR3 here is CATGEGATGNTIYF. The CDR3 region has the DNA TGTGCCACCGGCGAGGGGGCGACTGGAAACACCATATATTTT.

The rearrangement uses TRBV9 and TRBJ1-2, with 7 nucleotides matching TRBD1. This CDR3 spans 14 amino acids. V dropped 0 bases and J dropped 3; count of bases not matched to a gene: 2. Germline V gene sequence: CDR1 SGDLS, CDR2 YYNGEE. CDR3 residues: CASSVAGQDYGYTF. DNA of the CDR3: TGTGCCAGCAGCGTAGCCGGACAGGACTATGGCTACACCTTC.

V is TRBV5-1 and J is TRBJ1-1; 9 bases line up with TRBD1. The CDR3 has 13 amino acids. J gave up 6 bases and V 0 bases, and 0 bases lay outside the gene matches. Germline V lookup: CDR1 SGHRS, CDR2 YFSETQ. In DNA form, the CDR3 reads TGCGCCAGCAGCTTGGGGACAGGGGCTGAAGCTTTCTTT. Its translation: CASSLGTGAEAFF.

This clone was detected once. The V gene is TRBV28, the J gene TRBJ2-1; a weak D match, TRBD2 (5 bases). In germline, CDR1 is MDHEN, CDR2 SYDVKM. CDR3 length equals 14 residues. V shed 10 bases and J shed 2 bases, with 15 bases lying between them. The CDR3 loop is CAIVAAGAYNEQFF. CDR3 in DNA: TGTGCCATCGTCGCGGCCGGGGCCTACAATGAGCAGTTCTTC.

CDR3 nucleotide sequence: TGTGCCAGCTCACCCGCAGGAGGGGATCAGCCCCAGCATTTT. Translation gives CASSPAGGDQPQHF. V and J are TRBV18 and TRBJ1-5; maybe TRBD1 (5 bases). Germline lookup yields CDR1 KGHSH and CDR2 LQKENI. V lost 3 bases to trimming and J lost 5 bases, with 11 bases between them. CDR3 length equals 14 residues.

The chain carries TRBV10-2 and TRBJ2-1; D not resolved. The V gene lost 6 bases and the J gene lost 8 bases, with 8 bases spanning the gap. This CDR3 has 11 amino acids. Germline V CDR1 and CDR2: WSHSY, SAAADI. The CDR3 loop is CASSSFYEQFF. The CDR3, as DNA: TGCGCCAGCAGCTCCTTCTATGAGCAGTTCTTC.

The J gene is TRBJ2-7, the V gene TRBV28; 7 nucleotides match TRBD1. There are 14 residues in the CDR3. The V segment lost 5 bases and the J segment 0 bases; nucleotides outside the gene matches: 4. Germline lookup yields CDR1 MDHEN and CDR2 SYDVKM. The CDR3, as DNA: TGTGCCAGCAGTCTAACAGGGGCCTCCTACGAGCAGTACTTC. It codes for CASSLTGASYEQYF.

The genes are TRBV4-1 and TRBJ2-2, with unresolved D. The CDR3 is 14 amino acids. V was shortened by 4 bases and J by 3 bases, with 9 bases between the two germline ends. Germline values: CDR1 MGHRA, CDR2 YSYEKL. The CDR3 spells CASSPRVHTGELFF. The CDR3 coding sequence is TGCGCCAGCAGCCCCCGGGTCCACACCGGGGAGCTGTTTTTT.

CDR3 bases: TGTGCCAGCAGCCAAGATATGGGACAGGGAGCCAACGAGCAGTACTTC. Its protein product is CASSQDMGQGANEQYF. The rearrangement links TRBV3-1 (or the pseudogene TRBV3-2) to TRBJ2-7; TRBD1 matches 9 bases. The V gene end was trimmed by 0 bases and the J gene end by 5 bases; junction bases not matched to a gene: 8. There are 16 residues in the CDR3. CDR1 and CDR2 (germline): LGHDT, YNNKEL (reference sequence).

This clone was observed a handful of times. The gene calls are TRBV19 and TRBJ2-7, with a possible D match to TRBD2 (6 bases). Germline CDR1 is LNHDA and CDR2 is SQIVND (reference sequence). The CDR3 is 14 amino acids. V shed 5 bases and J shed 2 bases, with 13 bases lying between them. CDR3 DNA: TGTGCCAGTAGTCCTTTCGGAGGGGCCTACGAGCAGTACTTC. As protein: CASSPFGGAYEQYF.

The chain combines TRBV15 with TRBJ2-5; 10 bases map to TRBD2. The CDR3 totals 15 residues. The V segment lost 3 bases and the J segment 5 bases; nucleotides outside the gene matches: 6. Looked up from germline, CDR1 is LNHNV and CDR2 is YYDKDF (reference sequence). The CDR3 DNA follows: TGTGCCACCAGCAGGTTAGCGGGAGGAGCGGAGACCCAGTACTTC. Its translation is CATSRLAGGAETQYF.

The chain is built from TRBV15 and TRBJ2-2; TRBD2 is a possible D gene (5 bases). Trimming cost V 0 bases and J 6 bases, with 17 bases left between them. Germline V CDR1 and CDR2: LNHNV, YYDKDF (reference sequence). This CDR3 has 17 amino acids. CDR3 sequence: CATSRDRGLVLAGELFF. CDR3 DNA: TGTGCCACCAGCAGAGATCGAGGGCTAGTCTTGGCCGGGGAGCTGTTTTTT.

The CDR3 coding sequence is TGTGCCAGCGCCACAGGTACTAATAGCAATCAGCCCCAGCATTTT. Protein: CASATGTNSNQPQHF. The rearrangement joins TRBV6-5 to TRBJ1-5, with a possible D match to TRBD1 (5 bases). The CDR3 has 15 amino acids. Deletions cut 8 bases from V and 0 bases from J, with 14 bases between. Germline V gives CDR1 MNHEY, CDR2 SVGAGI.

The chain employs TRBV27 and TRBJ1-1; 8 nucleotides line up with TRBD1. V trimming: 6 bases; J trimming: 5 bases; junction bases outside the gene matches: 11. The CDR3 length is 15 residues. Germline V CDR1 and CDR2: MNHEY, SMNVEV (reference sequence). CDR3 sequence (DNA): TGTGCCAGCAGGAAACTGGACAGGGAGAAAACTGAAGCTTTCTTT. It is translated as CASRKLDREKTEAFF.

The gene calls are TRBV29-1 and TRBJ1-1; D is perhaps TRBD1 (5 bases). The CDR3 contains 14 residues. With 7 bases removed from V and 2 bases from J, the gap between germline ends came to 17 bases. Germline CDR1 and CDR2: SQVTM and ANQGSEA. The CDR3 nucleotides read TGCAGCGCCCTGATCGGGGGGGATAACACTGAAGCTTTCTTT. As protein: CSALIGGDNTEAFF.